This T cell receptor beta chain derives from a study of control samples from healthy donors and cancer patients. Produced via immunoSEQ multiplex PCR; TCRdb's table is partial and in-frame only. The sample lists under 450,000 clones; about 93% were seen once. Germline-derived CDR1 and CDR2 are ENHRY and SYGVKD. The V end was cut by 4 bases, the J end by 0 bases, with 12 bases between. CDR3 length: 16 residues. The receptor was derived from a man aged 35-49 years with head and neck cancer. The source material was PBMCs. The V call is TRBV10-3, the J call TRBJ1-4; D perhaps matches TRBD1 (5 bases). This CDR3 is CAISGGTLATNEKLFF. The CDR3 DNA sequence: TGTGCCATCAGTGGGGGGACGTTAGCAACTAATGAAAAACTGTTTTTT.